This TCR beta chain was observed in a study of blood T cell repertoires in COVID-19. Study-level information: Researchers got acute and convalescent COVID-19 samples from the United States, Italy and Spain. PBMCs, B-cell-depleted T cells, or T cells provided the cDNA or gDNA that made up the material.

Per the study methods: By means of reference gene primer amplification, nucleated cell counts were estimated. Data came from immunoSEQ multiplex PCR; TCRdb stores just in-frame clones and leaves some out. That table is the source of V, J and clone size, and D and trimming were worked out from the DNA. Among more than 65,000 clones listed, over 70% were seen once. Regarding this clone: One end of the junction fails to match germline, which may point to a read error. Other DNA sequences in the sample encode the same CDR3.

CDR3 length: 15 residues. The germline V gene has CDR1 MNHEY and CDR2 SMNVEV (reference sequence). This TCR came from a man aged 55 to 70 with acute or convalescent COVID-19. Sequenced material: peripheral blood. The gene calls are TRBV27 and TRBJ1-1; no firm D call. The CDR3 reads CASSARVSLPIEAFF. DNA for the CDR3: TGTGCTAGCAGTGCCCGGGTATCCCTCCCCATAGAAGCTTTCTTT.